The TCR beta chain under discussion was sequenced for a study of technical replicates of blood from a handful of donors. This clone came up once. Data came from immunoSEQ multiplex PCR; TCRdb stores just in-frame clones and leaves some out. Among about 11,000 clones listed, roughly 94% were seen once. Trimming took off 4 bases at V and 0 bases at J, with 14 bases between the two ends. The CDR3 has 15 residues. Germline CDR1 reads SQVTM; CDR2 reads ANQGSEA. The chain has TRBV29-1 and TRBJ2-3; the D gene is possibly TRBD1 (5 bases). Material: PBMCs. This TCR was sampled from a human donor in good health. The CDR3 nucleotides read TGCAGCGTTGCAGGGAATAGGGCTAGCACAGATACGCAGTATTTT. Its translation is CSVAGNRASTDTQYF.